This T cell receptor beta chain was recorded in a study of technical replicates of blood from a few donors. Profiling relied on immunoSEQ multiplex PCR, and the TCRdb table lists in-frame clones only, not all of them. The table includes approximately 70,000 clones, over 80% detected once. The CDR3 spans 13 residues. The germline V gene has CDR1 SQVTM and CDR2 ANQGSEA. V lost 4 bases, J lost 4 bases, and 13 bases lay in between. The material sequenced was T cells isolated from PBMCs. This TCR derives from a human donor in good health. The chain has TRBV29-1 and TRBJ2-5; a possible D gene is TRBD2 (7 bases). The CDR3 DNA reads TGCAGCGTTGGTCGGGGGGCGCGAGAGACCCAGTACTTC. It codes for CSVGRGARETQYF.